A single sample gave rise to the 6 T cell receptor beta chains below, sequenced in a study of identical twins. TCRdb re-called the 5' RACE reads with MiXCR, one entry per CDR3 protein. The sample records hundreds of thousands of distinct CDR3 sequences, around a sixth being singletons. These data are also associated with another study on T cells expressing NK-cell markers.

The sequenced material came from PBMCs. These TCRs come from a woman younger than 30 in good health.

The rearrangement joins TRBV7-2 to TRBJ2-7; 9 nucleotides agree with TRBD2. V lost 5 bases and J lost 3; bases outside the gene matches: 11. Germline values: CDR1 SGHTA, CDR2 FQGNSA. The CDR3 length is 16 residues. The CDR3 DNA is TGTGCCAGCAGCCCGACTCGGACTAGCGCCAACTACGAGCAGTACTTC. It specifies CASSPTRTSANYEQYF.

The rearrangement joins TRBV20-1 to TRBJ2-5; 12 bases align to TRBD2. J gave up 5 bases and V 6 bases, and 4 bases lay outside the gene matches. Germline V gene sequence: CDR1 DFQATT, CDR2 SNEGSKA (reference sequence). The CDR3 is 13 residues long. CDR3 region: CSAQTSGSETQYF. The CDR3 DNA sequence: TGCAGTGCCCAGACTAGCGGGAGTGAGACCCAGTACTTC.

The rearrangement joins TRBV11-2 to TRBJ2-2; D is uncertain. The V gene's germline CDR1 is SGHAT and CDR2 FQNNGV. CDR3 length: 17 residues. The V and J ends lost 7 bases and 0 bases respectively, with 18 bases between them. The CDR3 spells CASITYGRLPNTGELFF. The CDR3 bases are TGTGCCAGCATCACTTACGGGCGGCTACCGAACACCGGGGAGCTGTTTTTT. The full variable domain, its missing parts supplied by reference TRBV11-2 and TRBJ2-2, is EAGVAQSPRYKIIEKRQSVAFWCNPISGHATLYWYQQILGQGPKLLIQFQNNGVVDDSQLPKDRFSAERLKGVDSTLKIQPAKLEDSAVYLCASITYGRLPNTGELFFGEGSRLTVL.

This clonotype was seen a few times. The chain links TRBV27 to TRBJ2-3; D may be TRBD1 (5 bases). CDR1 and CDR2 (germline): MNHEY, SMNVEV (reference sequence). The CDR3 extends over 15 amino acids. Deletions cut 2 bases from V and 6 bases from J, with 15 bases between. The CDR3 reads CASSLAGLHWDTQYF. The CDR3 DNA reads TGTGCCAGCAGTTTAGCAGGGTTGCATTGGGATACGCAGTATTTT.

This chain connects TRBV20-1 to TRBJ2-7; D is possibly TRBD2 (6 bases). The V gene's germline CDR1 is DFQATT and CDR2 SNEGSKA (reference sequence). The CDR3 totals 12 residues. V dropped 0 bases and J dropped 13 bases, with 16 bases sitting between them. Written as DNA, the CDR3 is TGCAGTGCTAGAGATGAAATGCTAGCGTCTTACTTC. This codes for CSARDEMLASYF.

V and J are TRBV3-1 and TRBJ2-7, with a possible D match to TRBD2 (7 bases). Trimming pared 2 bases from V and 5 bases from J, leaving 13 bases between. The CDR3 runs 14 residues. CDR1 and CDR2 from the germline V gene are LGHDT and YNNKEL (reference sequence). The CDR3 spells CASSQLGGPHEQYF. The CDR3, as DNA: TGTGCCAGCAGCCAACTGGGGGGGCCTCACGAGCAGTACTTC.